The 8 T cell receptor beta chains in this list originate from one sample, sequenced in a study of blood T cell repertoires in COVID-19. TCRdb keeps only in-frame clones here, not all; method: immunoSEQ multiplex PCR. The data show 450,000 or so clones, approximately 90% seen once. The sequenced material came from peripheral blood. These receptors came from a woman aged 35 to 49 with COVID-19, enrolled during active disease.

V is TRBV7-9 and J is TRBJ1-1, with 8 positions matching TRBD1. The CDR3 runs to 15 residues. With 3 bases clipped from V and 5 bases from J, the junction kept 8 bases outside the gene matches. Germline V gene lookup returns CDR1 SEHNR and CDR2 FQNEAQ (reference sequence). The CDR3 region has the DNA TGTGCCAGCAGCTTGGGAGGACAGGGTAGGACTGAAGCTTTCTTT. Its translation: CASSLGGQGRTEAFF.

The chain carries TRBV6-2 or TRBV6-3 and TRBJ2-1; TRBD2 matches 8 bases. Germline lookup yields CDR1 MNHEY and CDR2 SVGEGT. Trimming took 6 bases from V and 4 from J; bases not matched to a gene: 11. The CDR3 is 16 residues long. This chain's CDR3 is CASSLLERGWYNEQFF. In DNA form, the CDR3 reads TGTGCCAGCAGCCTTCTAGAGCGGGGGTGGTACAATGAGCAGTTCTTC.

The chain recombines TRBV19 with TRBJ1-5, with a possible D match to TRBD1 (5 bases). CDR1 LNHDA and CDR2 SQIVND come from the germline V gene (reference sequence). The CDR3 runs to 15 residues. V was trimmed by 2 bases and J by 3 bases, leaving 11 bases between them. The chain's CDR3 is CASSIWSRDNQPQHF. The CDR3 nucleotides read TGTGCCAGTAGTATATGGAGCAGGGACAATCAGCCCCAGCATTTT.

The CDR3 reads CASSMRGAYGYTF. As DNA, the CDR3 is TGTGCCAGTAGTATGCGGGGGGCTTATGGCTACACCTTC. The chain carries TRBV19 and TRBJ1-2; a possible D gene is TRBD1 (6 bases). This CDR3 is built from 13 residues. V dropped 3 bases and J dropped 5 bases, with 10 bases sitting between them. From germline, CDR1 is LNHDA and CDR2 SQIVND (reference sequence).

There are a few counts of this clone. The rearrangement joins TRBV6-1 to TRBJ2-5; tentatively, D is TRBD2 (5 bases). Trimming shortened V by 1 base and J by 1 base, and 13 bases separated the two germline ends. Germline loops: CDR1 MNHNS, CDR2 SASEGT. The CDR3 has 16 residues. CDR3 residues: CASSEGLRAGQETQYF. The CDR3 coding sequence is TGTGCCAGCAGTGAAGGACTGAGGGCGGGCCAAGAGACCCAGTACTTC.

This clone is a singleton in its sample. The V call is TRBV7-2, the J call TRBJ2-3; 10 bases match TRBD2. Per the germline V gene, CDR1 is SGHTA and CDR2 is FQGNSA. The CDR3 runs 17 residues. V trimming: 2 bases; J trimming: 1 base; junction bases outside the gene matches: 6. The DNA of the CDR3 is TGTGCCAGCAGCTTAACTTTCGGACTAGCGGGCACAGATACGCAGTATTTT. It yields the protein CASSLTFGLAGTDTQYF.

V is TRBV2 and J is TRBJ1-4; perhaps TRBD1 as D (6 bases). The CDR3 consists of 13 residues. Germline V gives CDR1 SNHLY, CDR2 FYNNEI. Trimming removed 8 bases at V and 8 bases at J, with 15 bases between. CDR3 DNA: TGTGCCAGCTCGTGGGGGCTGAGGGAAAAACTGTTTTTT. The encoded protein is CASSWGLREKLFF.

The rearrangement joins TRBV12-5 to TRBJ1-4; 7 bases fit TRBD1. V trimming: 6 bases; J trimming: 2 bases; junction bases outside the gene matches: 3. Per the germline V gene, CDR1 is LGHNT and CDR2 is FRNRAP. The CDR3 has 14 residues. The chain's CDR3 is CASGVTGTNEKLFF. The CDR3 nucleotides read TGTGCTAGTGGGGTGACAGGGACTAATGAAAAACTGTTTTTT.